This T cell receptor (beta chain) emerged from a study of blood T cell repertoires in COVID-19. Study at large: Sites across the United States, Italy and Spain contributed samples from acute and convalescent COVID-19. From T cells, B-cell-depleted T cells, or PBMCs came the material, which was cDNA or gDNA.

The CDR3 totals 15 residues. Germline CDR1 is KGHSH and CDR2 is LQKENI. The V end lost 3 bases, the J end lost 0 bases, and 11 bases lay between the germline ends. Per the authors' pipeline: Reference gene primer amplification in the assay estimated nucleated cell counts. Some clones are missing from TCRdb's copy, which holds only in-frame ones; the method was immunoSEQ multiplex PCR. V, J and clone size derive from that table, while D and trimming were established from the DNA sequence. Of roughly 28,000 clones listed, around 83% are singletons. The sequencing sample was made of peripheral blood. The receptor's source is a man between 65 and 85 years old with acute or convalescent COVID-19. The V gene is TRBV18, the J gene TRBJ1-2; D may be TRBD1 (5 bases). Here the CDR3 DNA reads TGTGCCAGCTCACCCGAGGGGACTCCTAACTATGGCTACACCTTC. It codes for CASSPEGTPNYGYTF.